This TCR beta chain was captured in a study of low-dose radiotherapy and immunotherapy resistance in tumors. For the study at large: With TRAV- and TRBV-specific primers, first-strand cDNA was made, covering the alpha and beta chains.

This clonotype was detected many times. The CDR3 is made up of 16 amino acids. The J segment lost 8 bases and the V segment lost 5 bases, leaving 7 bases of the junction unmatched. CDR1 MDHEN and CDR2 SYDVKM come from the germline V gene. The sample's time point: after trial treatment. Noted treatment: LDRT plus nivolumab, ipilimumab, low-dose cyclophosphamide and aspirin (RACIN trial). Every donor was treated with nivolumab, ipilimumab, aspirin, low-dose cyclophosphamide and also low-dose radiotherapy. Patients who could take part had advanced solid tumors with no tumor-infiltrating lymphocytes. The authors amplified TCRs for about 20 PCR cycles with a constant-region primer and a V-primer adapter. TCRdb itself ran the reads through MiXCR, one entry per CDR3 protein. The sample shows under 60,000 distinct CDR3 sequences, around 34% of them seen only once.

The rearrangement links TRBV28 to TRBJ1-6; 12 bases map to TRBD1. This clonotype was sampled from a male donor with rectosigmoid adenocarcinoma. The material sequenced was PBMCs, taken after low-dose radiotherapy plus immunotherapy. CDR3 sequence: CASSPGTGGNDSPLHF. The CDR3 bases are TGTGCCAGCAGTCCCGGGACAGGGGGCAATGATTCACCCCTCCACTTT.